Shown below are 17 T cell receptor beta chains from a single sample sequenced in a study of cytomegalovirus exposure and HLA in healthy donors. A multiplex PCR was run with 60 Vbeta primers and 13 Jbeta primers. Using immunoSEQ multiplex PCR, the repertoire was profiled, and TCRdb retains in-frame clones only, with some absent. The table includes roughly 220,000 clones, 70% to 85% detected once. The sample comprised PBMCs. Receptors were obtained from a man over 45 in good health and CMV-seronegative.

The J gene is TRBJ1-2, the V gene TRBV7-6; D gene unclear. Looked up from germline, CDR1 is SGHVS and CDR2 is FNYEAQ. The CDR3 sequence is 13 residues long. Trimming shortened V by 5 bases and J by 4 bases, and 11 bases separated the two germline ends. The DNA of the CDR3 is TGTGCCAGCAGCCCGACTGACTTCTATGGCTACACCTTC. It codes for CASSPTDFYGYTF.

This chain links TRBV15 with TRBJ1-1; possibly TRBD1 for D (5 bases). With 3 bases removed from V and 8 bases from J, the gap between germline ends came to 10 bases. The length of the CDR3 is 12 residues. The germline V gene has CDR1 LNHNV and CDR2 YYDKDF (reference sequence). In DNA, the CDR3 is TGTGCCACCAGCAGGGGGCGGGGAGAAGCTTTCTTT. Its protein is CATSRGRGEAFF. Using reference TRBV15 and TRBJ1-1 for the parts outside the CDR3, the full variable domain is DAMVIQNPRYQVTQFGKPVTLSCSQTLNHNVMYWYQQKSSQAPKLLFHYYDKDFNNEADTPDNFQSRRPNTSFCFLDIRSPGLGDTAMYLCATSRGRGEAFFGQGTRLTVV.

This rearrangement joins TRBV5-6 to TRBJ2-5; possibly TRBD2 for D (6 bases). The closer fit of TRBJ2-7 to the DNA end suggests the J call may be wrong. Germline CDR1 is SGHDT and CDR2 is YYEEEE. CDR3 size: 13 residues. In DNA form, the CDR3 reads TGTGCCAGCAGCCGCGGGGCTGGAAGCGAGCAGTACTTC. As protein: CASSRGAGSEQYF.

The chain uses TRBV4-2 and TRBJ2-1; 10 positions match TRBD2. Germline CDR1 reads LGHNA; CDR2 reads YNFKEQ. After removal of 1 base from V and 0 bases from J, the junction contained 9 bases not matched to a gene. CDR3 length: 19 residues. The CDR3 here is CASSQGRGASGSSYNEQFF. Here the CDR3 DNA reads TGTGCCAGCAGCCAAGGTCGTGGGGCTAGCGGGAGCTCCTACAATGAGCAGTTCTTC.

This sequence joins TRBV25-1 and TRBJ2-5; D is perhaps TRBD1 (5 bases). With 7 bases removed from V and 7 bases from J, the gap between germline ends came to 22 bases. The CDR3 totals 15 residues. CDR1 and CDR2 (germline): MGHDK, SYGVNS. In DNA, the CDR3 is TGTGCCAGCAAGAAGACAGAGACTGGGCCGGGGACCCAGTACTTC. Protein: CASKKTETGPGTQYF.

The J gene is TRBJ1-2, the V gene TRBV10-3, with 7 bases matching TRBD1. After removal of 6 bases from V and 6 bases from J, the junction contained 7 bases not matched to a gene. Germline CDR1 ENHRY, CDR2 SYGVKD. The CDR3 consists of 13 residues. Here the CDR3 reads CAISPTTGDGYTF. As DNA, the CDR3 is TGTGCCATCAGCCCCACAACAGGGGATGGCTACACCTTC.

The CDR3 sequence is CASSPRAPGANVLTF. For the CDR3, the DNA is TGTGCCAGTAGTCCCAGGGCCCCTGGGGCCAACGTCCTGACTTTC. The chain is built from TRBV19 and TRBJ2-6, with D perhaps matching TRBD1 (5 bases). Trimming left V 5 bases short and J 2 bases short, with 10 bases between. The length of the CDR3 is 15 residues. CDR1 and CDR2 (germline): LNHDA, SQIVND (reference sequence).

The V gene is TRBV4-1, the J gene TRBJ2-7; a possible D gene is TRBD2 (6 bases). Per germline, CDR1 MGHRA and CDR2 YSYEKL. The CDR3 has 15 amino acids. Trimming removed 4 bases at V and 0 bases at J, with 13 bases between. In DNA, the CDR3 is TGCGCCAGCAGCCTGTTGGGAGGAGACTCCTACGAGCAGTACTTC. Protein sequence: CASSLLGGDSYEQYF.

The chain recombines TRBV28 with TRBJ2-7, with a weak D call TRBD1 (6 bases). Trimming stripped 6 bases from V and 3 bases from J, with 9 bases between. The CDR3 consists of 12 residues. Germline V gene data show CDR1 as MDHEN and CDR2 as SYDVKM. CDR3 region: CASRRGNYEQYF. For the CDR3, the DNA is TGTGCCAGCAGGAGGGGGAACTACGAGCAGTACTTC.

The sample holds one count of this clone. The chain couples TRBV11-1 to TRBJ2-1; 9 nucleotides line up with TRBD2. This CDR3 has 15 residues. The V and J ends lost 1 base and 10 bases, in that order; junction bases with no gene match: 8. CDR1 and CDR2 (germline): SGHAT, FQDESV (reference sequence). The DNA for the CDR3 is TGTGCCAGCAGCTTAGTAGCGGGAGTGGGTGAAGAGCAGTTCTTC. The encoded protein is CASSLVAGVGEEQFF.

The chain uses TRBV21-1 and TRBJ2-1; the table names TRBD2, a call not compared with the DNA. TRBV21-1 corresponds to a pseudogene. This CDR3 region has 18 residues. The CDR3 spells CASSNLTSGRASYNEQFF. The CDR3 DNA sequence: TGTGCCAGCAGCAATTTGACTAGCGGGAGGGCCTCCTACAATGAGCAGTTCTTC.

The chain uses TRBV6-1 and TRBJ2-3; TRBD2 might be the D (6 bases). V gave up 6 bases and J gave up 6 bases, with 13 bases separating them. The CDR3 spans 13 residues. The germline V gene has CDR1 MNHNS and CDR2 SASEGT. This chain's CDR3 is CASRGGAGDTQYF. CDR3 DNA sequence: TGTGCCAGCAGGGGCGGGGCCGGGGATACGCAGTATTTT.

The chain uses TRBV7-6 and TRBJ1-5, with 9 bases fitting TRBD1. Germline CDR1 is SGHVS and CDR2 is FNYEAQ. V lost 2 bases to trimming and J lost 0 bases; unmatched junction nucleotides: 8. The CDR3 is 18 amino acids. The CDR3 is CASSLLGQGSYSNQPQHF. DNA for the CDR3: TGTGCCAGCAGCTTATTGGGACAGGGATCGTATAGCAATCAGCCCCAGCATTTT.

The chain combines TRBV10-1 with TRBJ2-5; 9 positions agree with TRBD2. V dropped 3 bases and J dropped 4; count of bases not matched to a gene: 9. The CDR3 totals 16 residues. Germline CDR1 WNHNN, CDR2 SYGVQD (reference sequence). CDR3 bases: TGCGCCAGCAGTGACGGCGGGAGGGCGGGCCGAGAGACCCAGTACTTC. Protein: CASSDGGRAGRETQYF.

This chain connects TRBV27 to TRBJ2-2, with no clear D. The CDR3 consists of 14 residues. V was cut by 1 base and J by 4 bases, with 7 bases left in between. Looked up from germline, CDR1 is MNHEY and CDR2 is SMNVEV (reference sequence). In DNA form, the CDR3 reads TGTGCCAGCAGTTTATGGCCCCCCACCGGGGAGCTGTTTTTT. It is translated as CASSLWPPTGELFF.

The chain has TRBV6-5 and TRBJ1-5; 7 bases align to TRBD1. J was trimmed by 4 bases and V by 0 bases; bases with no gene match: 3. The CDR3 runs to 15 residues. The germline CDR1 and CDR2 sequences are MNHEY and SVGAGI. CDR3 protein: CASSYSTTGNQPQHF. CDR3 nucleotide sequence: TGTGCCAGCAGTTACTCCACGACAGGGAATCAGCCCCAGCATTTT.

This clone was counted a single time. This chain joins TRBV7-9 and TRBJ2-4; 8 bases map to TRBD1. The V segment lost 3 bases and the J segment 5 bases; nucleotides outside the gene matches: 3. The CDR3 spans 14 residues. CDR1 is SEHNR and CDR2 is FQNEAQ in the germline V gene (reference sequence). CDR3 residues: CASSFTDRENIQYF. The CDR3 nucleotides are TGTGCCAGCAGCTTCACGGACAGGGAAAACATTCAGTACTTC.